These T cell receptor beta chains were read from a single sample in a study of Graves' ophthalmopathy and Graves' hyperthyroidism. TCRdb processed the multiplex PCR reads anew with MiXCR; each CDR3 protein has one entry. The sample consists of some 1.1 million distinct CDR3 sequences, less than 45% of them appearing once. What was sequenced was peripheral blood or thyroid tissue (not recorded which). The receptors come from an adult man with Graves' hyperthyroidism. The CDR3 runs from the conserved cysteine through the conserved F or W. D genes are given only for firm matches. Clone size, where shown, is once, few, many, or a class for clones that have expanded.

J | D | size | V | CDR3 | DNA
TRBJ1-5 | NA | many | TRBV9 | CASSASLSNQPQHF | TGTGCCAGCAGCGCTAGTCTGAGCAATCAGCCCCAGCATTTT
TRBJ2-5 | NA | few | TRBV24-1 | CATSDLQFAGRETQYF | TGTGCCACCAGTGATTTGCAGTTTGCGGGACGGGAGACCCAGTACTTC
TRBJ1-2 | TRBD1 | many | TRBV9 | CASRQGINYGYTF | TGTGCCAGCCGACAGGGAATAAACTATGGCTACACCTTC
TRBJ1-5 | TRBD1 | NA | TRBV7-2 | CASSLVSGGQPQHF | TGTGCCAGCAGCTTAGTGTCAGGGGGTCAGCCCCAGCATTTT
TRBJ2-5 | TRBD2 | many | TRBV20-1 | CSAMPAGVPETQYF | TGCAGTGCTATGCCCGCGGGAGTACCAGAGACCCAGTACTTC
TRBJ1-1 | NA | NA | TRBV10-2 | CASTPGDGMNTEAFF | TGCGCCAGCACCCCAGGGGACGGCATGAACACTGAAGCTTTCTTT
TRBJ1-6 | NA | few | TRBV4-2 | CASSQGAHSRTRYNSPLHF | TGTGCCAGCAGCCAAGGCGCTCACAGCCGAACCCGCTATAATTCACCCCTCCACTTT
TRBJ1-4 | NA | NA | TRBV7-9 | CASSSGRWGANEKLFF | TGTGCCAGCAGCTCCGGGCGTTGGGGGGCTAATGAAAAACTGTTTTTT
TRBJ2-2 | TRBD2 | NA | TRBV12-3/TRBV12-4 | CASSLGGLAGVTGELFF | TGTGCCAGCAGTTTAGGGGGACTAGCGGGAGTTACCGGGGAGCTGTTTTTT
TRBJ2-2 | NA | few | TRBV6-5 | CASSSPWRDKAGELFF | TGTGCCAGCAGTTCTCCCTGGAGGGACAAGGCCGGGGAGCTGTTTTTT
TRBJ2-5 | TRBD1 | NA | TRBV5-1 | CSSSQGQGTETQYF | TGCTCCAGCAGCCAGGGACAGGGGACAGAGACCCAGTACTTC
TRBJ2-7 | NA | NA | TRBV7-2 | CASSLFRLDEQYF | TGTGCCAGCAGTTTATTTAGGCTGGACGAGCAGTACTTC
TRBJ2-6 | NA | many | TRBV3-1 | CASSQDLAGANVLTF | TGTGCCAGCAGCCAAGATCTGGCAGGGGCCAACGTCCTGACTTTC
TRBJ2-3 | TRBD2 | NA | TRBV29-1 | CSVETASGRVTDTQYF | TGCAGCGTGGAGACGGCTAGCGGGAGGGTCACAGATACGCAGTATTTT
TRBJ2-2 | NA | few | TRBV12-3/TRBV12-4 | CASSHGASWSGELFF | TGTGCCAGCAGCCACGGGGCCAGCTGGTCCGGGGAGCTGTTTTTT
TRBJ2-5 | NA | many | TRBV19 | CASSIAGWYQETQYF | TGTGCCAGTAGTATCGCAGGATGGTACCAAGAGACCCAGTACTTC
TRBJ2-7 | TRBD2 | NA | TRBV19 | CASSISGRTLSYEQYF | TGTGCCAGTAGTATAAGCGGGAGGACCCTCTCCTACGAGCAGTACTTC
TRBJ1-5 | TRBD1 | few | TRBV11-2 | CASSSRDRGGYSNQPQHF | TGTGCCAGCAGCTCCCGGGACAGGGGTGGTTATAGCAATCAGCCCCAGCATTTT
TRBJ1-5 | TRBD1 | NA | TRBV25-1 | CASSLGQGKGQPQHF | TGTGCCAGCAGCTTGGGACAGGGGAAGGGTCAGCCCCAGCATTTT
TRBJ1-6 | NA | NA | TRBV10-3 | CATLGGSDSPLHF | TGTGCCACCCTGGGGGGCTCTGATTCACCCCTCCACTTT
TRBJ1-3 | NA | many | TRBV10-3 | CAISDGGARSGNTIYF | TGTGCCATCAGTGATGGCGGGGCACGCTCTGGAAACACCATATATTTT
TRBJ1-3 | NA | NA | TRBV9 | CASAWAGAGNTIYF | TGTGCCAGCGCCTGGGCAGGGGCTGGAAACACCATATATTTT
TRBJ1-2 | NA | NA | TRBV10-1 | CASSPTPGPGYTF | TGCGCCAGCAGCCCCACCCCTGGACCAGGCTACACCTTC
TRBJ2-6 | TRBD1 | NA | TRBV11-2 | CASSKDRGVSGANVLTF | TGTGCCAGCAGTAAGGACAGGGGGGTCAGTGGGGCCAACGTCCTGACTTTC
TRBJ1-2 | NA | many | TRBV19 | CASSLDRTIYGYTF | TGTGCCAGTAGCCTGGACAGAACGATCTATGGCTACACCTTC
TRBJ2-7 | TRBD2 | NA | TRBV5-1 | CASSSHSGGIYEQYF | TGCGCCAGCAGCAGCCATAGCGGGGGGATCTACGAGCAGTACTTC
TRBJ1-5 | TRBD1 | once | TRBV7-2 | CASSAGQGQETQHF | TGTGCCAGCAGCGCCGGACAGGGACAAGAGACCCAGCATTTT
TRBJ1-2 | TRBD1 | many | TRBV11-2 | CASSDTGVGYTF | TGTGCCAGCAGCGACACAGGGGTCGGCTACACCTTC
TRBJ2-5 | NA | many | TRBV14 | CASSQHQETQYF | TGTGCCAGCAGCCAACACCAAGAGACCCAGTACTTC
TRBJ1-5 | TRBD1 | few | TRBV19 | CARETGQNQPQHF | TGTGCTAGAGAGACAGGGCAAAATCAGCCCCAGCATTTT
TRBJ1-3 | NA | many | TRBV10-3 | CAISARAFNGNTIYF | TGTGCCATCAGTGCGAGGGCCTTTAATGGAAACACCATATATTTT
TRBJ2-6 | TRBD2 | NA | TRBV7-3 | CASKLAGDGYNVLTF | TGTGCCAGCAAACTAGCGGGAGACGGGTACAACGTCCTGACTTTC
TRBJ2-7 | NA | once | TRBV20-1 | CSARGEEPYEQYF | TGCAGTGCTAGAGGCGAGGAGCCCTACGAGCAGTACTTC
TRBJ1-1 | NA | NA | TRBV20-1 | CSAREGAGAFF | TGCAGTGCTAGGGAGGGAGCAGGAGCTTTCTTT
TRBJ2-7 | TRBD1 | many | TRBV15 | CATSKDRGPEQYF | TGTGCCACCAGCAAAGACAGGGGGCCCGAGCAGTACTTC
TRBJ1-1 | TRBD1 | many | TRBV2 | CASRDRYTEAFF | TGTGCCAGCAGGGACAGGTACACTGAAGCTTTCTTT
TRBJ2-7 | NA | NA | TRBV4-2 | CASSQESRVEQYF | TGTGCCAGCAGCCAAGAGTCCCGGGTCGAGCAGTACTTC
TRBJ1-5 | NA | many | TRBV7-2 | CASSLVLGNQPQHF | TGTGCCAGCAGCTTAGTGTTAGGGAATCAGCCCCAGCATTTT
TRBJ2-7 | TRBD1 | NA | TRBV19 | CASSPPGQGPSSYEQYF | TGTGCCAGTAGTCCGCCGGGACAGGGGCCGAGCTCCTACGAGCAGTACTTC
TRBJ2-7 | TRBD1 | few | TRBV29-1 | CSVHTGTGTYEQYF | TGCAGCGTTCACACCGGGACAGGCACCTACGAGCAGTACTTC